This T cell receptor beta chain is drawn from a study of early T cells in non-severe SARS-CoV-2 infection. Study-wide context: From unsorted whole blood, bulk RNA was sequenced, and the chains remained unpaired.

The protocol attached unique molecular identifiers to individual cDNA molecules. Each CDR3 protein is one row after TCRdb ran MiXCR on the 5' RACE reads. The table includes fewer than 65,000 distinct CDR3 sequences, 9.3% detected once. V dropped 7 bases and J dropped 9 bases, with 19 bases sitting between them. The CDR3 loop spans 14 amino acids. The J gene is TRBJ2-1, the V gene TRBV12-3 or TRBV12-4; D is perhaps TRBD1 or TRBD2 (5 bases each). This sequence was found in an adult who was a healthcare worker with PCR-confirmed SARS-CoV-2 infection or an uninfected control (not recorded which). Sequencing input: whole blood. The CDR3 sequence: CASTSSRGAGEQFF. CDR3 sequence (DNA): TGTGCCAGCACTTCATCCCGGGGCGCGGGTGAGCAGTTCTTC.